The 8 T cell receptor beta chains below come from one sample, sequenced in a study of T cell repertoires in cytomegalovirus infection. A single record per CDR3 protein comes from TCRdb applying MiXCR to the reads. The table includes fewer than 200,000 distinct CDR3 sequences, roughly 20% detected once. No antigen has been identified for these receptors. Sequences were derived from CD8+ T cells from cultured PBMCs, sampled from culture after CMV antigen stimulation. The receptors come from a human donor in good health (CMV status not recorded). Some clones in this sample may be carry-over from other donors' samples.

This clonotype was detected only once. The chain recombines TRBV7-9 with TRBJ1-6; D unresolved. V dropped 6 bases and J dropped 6 bases, with 12 bases sitting between them. The germline CDR1 and CDR2 sequences are SEHNR and FQNEAQ (reference sequence). This CDR3 has 14 residues. The CDR3: CASRSSPINSPLHF. DNA for the CDR3: TGTGCCAGCAGGTCCTCACCTATTAATTCACCCCTCCACTTT.

This chain joins TRBV13 and TRBJ1-1, with TRBD1 as a possible D gene (5 bases). Germline loops: CDR1 PRHDT, CDR2 FYEKMQ (reference sequence). This CDR3 comprises 12 residues. The V gene lost 2 bases and the J gene lost 6 bases, with 7 bases spanning the gap. The CDR3 nucleotides read TGTGCCAGCAGCTTATGGGGGGCTGAAGCTTTCTTT. It translates to CASSLWGAEAFF.

This chain joins TRBV6-6 and TRBJ1-1; no clear D. This CDR3 contains 13 residues. V was clipped by 4 bases and J by 6 bases, with 12 bases between them. From germline, CDR1 is MNHNY and CDR2 SVGAGI (reference sequence). CDR3: CASSLDLNAEAFF. CDR3 bases: TGTGCCAGCAGTTTGGACCTTAACGCTGAAGCTTTCTTT.

The V call is TRBV5-4, the J call TRBJ1-5, with 9 nucleotides matching TRBD1. The germline gives CDR1 SGHNT, CDR2 YYREEE (reference sequence). This CDR3 is built from 17 residues. Trimming removed 0 bases from V and 2 bases from J; junction bases left unmatched: 6. The DNA for the CDR3 is TGTGCCAGCAGCTTGGCTCGGACAGGGGATGGCAATCAGCCCCAGCATTTT. Translation: CASSLARTGDGNQPQHF.

J is TRBJ1-4 and V is TRBV4-1, with unresolved D. This CDR3 has 15 residues. Trimming shortened V by 2 bases and J by 4 bases, and 11 bases separated the two germline ends. Germline values: CDR1 MGHRA, CDR2 YSYEKL. The CDR3 loop is CASSQTAGLNEKLFF. CDR3 DNA sequence: TGCGCCAGCAGCCAAACGGCAGGCCTTAATGAAAAACTGTTTTTT.

By sample fraction, this clonotype is medium-sized. The chain uses TRBV7-2 and TRBJ2-3; no reliable D call. The CDR3 runs to 15 residues. Per germline, CDR1 SGHTA and CDR2 FQGNSA. Trimming shortened V by 3 bases and J by 0 bases, and 10 bases separated the two germline ends. CDR3 region: CASSFIAGSTDTQYF. The CDR3 DNA reads TGTGCCAGCAGCTTTATTGCCGGGAGCACAGATACGCAGTATTTT.

This clonotype appeared a few times. The chain couples TRBV12-3 or TRBV12-4 to TRBJ2-3, with a tentative D call TRBD2 (7 bases). The CDR3 length is 15 residues. The V end lost 1 base, the J end lost 4 bases, and 12 bases lay between the germline ends. CDR3 residues: CASSLVGGHPDTQYF. The CDR3, as DNA: TGTGCCAGCAGTTTAGTCGGGGGGCACCCAGATACGCAGTATTTT.

This clonotype has a count of ten or more. The V call is TRBV7-8, the J call TRBJ1-2; D is unclear. The germline V gene encodes CDR1 SGHVS and CDR2 FQNEAQ. Trimming pared 5 bases from V and 3 bases from J, leaving 16 bases between. The CDR3 is made up of 15 amino acids. This CDR3 reads CASSPNMGADYGYTF. The CDR3 bases are TGTGCCAGCAGCCCTAACATGGGCGCTGACTATGGCTACACCTTC.